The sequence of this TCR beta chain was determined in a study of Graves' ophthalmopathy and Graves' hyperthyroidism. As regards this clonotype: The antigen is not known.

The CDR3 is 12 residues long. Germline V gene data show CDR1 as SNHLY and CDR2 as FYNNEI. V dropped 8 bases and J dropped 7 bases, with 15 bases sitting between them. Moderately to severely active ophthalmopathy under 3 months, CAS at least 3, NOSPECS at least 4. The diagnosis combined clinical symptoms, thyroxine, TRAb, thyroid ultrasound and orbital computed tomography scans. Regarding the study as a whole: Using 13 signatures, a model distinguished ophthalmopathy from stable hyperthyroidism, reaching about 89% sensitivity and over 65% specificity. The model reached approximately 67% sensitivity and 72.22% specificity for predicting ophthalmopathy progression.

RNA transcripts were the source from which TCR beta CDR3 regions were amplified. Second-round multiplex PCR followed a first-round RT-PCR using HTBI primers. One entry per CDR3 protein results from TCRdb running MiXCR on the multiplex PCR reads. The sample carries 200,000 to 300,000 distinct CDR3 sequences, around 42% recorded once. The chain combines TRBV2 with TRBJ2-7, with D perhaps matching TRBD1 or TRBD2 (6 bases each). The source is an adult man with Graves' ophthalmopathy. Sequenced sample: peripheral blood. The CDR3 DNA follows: TGTGCCAGCTCCATCCGGGGGCCTGAGCAGTACTTC. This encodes CASSIRGPEQYF.